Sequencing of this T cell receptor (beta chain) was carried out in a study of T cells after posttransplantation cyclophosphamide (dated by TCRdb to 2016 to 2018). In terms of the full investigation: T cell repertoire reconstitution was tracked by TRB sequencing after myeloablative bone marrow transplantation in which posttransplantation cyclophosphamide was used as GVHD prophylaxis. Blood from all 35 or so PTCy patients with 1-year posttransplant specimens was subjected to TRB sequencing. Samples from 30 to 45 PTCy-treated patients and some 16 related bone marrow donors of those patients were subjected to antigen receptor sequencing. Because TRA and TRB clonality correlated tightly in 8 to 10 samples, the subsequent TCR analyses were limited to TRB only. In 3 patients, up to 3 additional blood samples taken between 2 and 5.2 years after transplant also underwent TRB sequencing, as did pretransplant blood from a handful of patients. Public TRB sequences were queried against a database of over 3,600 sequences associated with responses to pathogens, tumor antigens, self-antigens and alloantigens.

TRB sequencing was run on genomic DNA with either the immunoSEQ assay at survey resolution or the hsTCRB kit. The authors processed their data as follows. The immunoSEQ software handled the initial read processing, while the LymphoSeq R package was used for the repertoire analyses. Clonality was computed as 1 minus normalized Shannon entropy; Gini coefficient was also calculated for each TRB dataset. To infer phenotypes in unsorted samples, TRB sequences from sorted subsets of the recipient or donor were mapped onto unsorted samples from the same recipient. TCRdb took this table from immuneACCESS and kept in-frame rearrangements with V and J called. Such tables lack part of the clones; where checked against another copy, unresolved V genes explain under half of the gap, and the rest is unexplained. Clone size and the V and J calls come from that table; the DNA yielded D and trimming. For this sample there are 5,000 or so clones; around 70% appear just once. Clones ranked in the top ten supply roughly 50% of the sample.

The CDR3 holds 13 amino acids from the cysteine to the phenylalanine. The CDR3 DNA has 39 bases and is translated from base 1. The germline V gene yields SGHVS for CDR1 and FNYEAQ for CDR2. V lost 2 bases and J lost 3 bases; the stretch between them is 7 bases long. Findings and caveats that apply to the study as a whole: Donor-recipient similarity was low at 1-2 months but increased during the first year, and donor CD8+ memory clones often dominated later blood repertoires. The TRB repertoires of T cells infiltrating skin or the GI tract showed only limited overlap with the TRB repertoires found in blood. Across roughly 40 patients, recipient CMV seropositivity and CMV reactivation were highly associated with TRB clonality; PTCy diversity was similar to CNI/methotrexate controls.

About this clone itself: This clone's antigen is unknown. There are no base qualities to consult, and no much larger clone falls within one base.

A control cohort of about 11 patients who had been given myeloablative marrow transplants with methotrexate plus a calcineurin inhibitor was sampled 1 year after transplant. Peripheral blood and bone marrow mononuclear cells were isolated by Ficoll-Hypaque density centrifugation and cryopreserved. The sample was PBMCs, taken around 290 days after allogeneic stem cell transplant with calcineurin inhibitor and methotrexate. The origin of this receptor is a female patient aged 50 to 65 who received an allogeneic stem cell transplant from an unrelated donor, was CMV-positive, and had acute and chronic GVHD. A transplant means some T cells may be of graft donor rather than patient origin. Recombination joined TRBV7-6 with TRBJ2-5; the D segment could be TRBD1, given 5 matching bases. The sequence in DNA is TGTGCCAGCAGCTTAAGACAGAAAGAGACCCAGTACTTC. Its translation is CASSLRQKETQYF.